The TCR beta chain under discussion was sequenced for a study of early T cells in non-severe SARS-CoV-2 infection. This clonotype was recorded many times. In the library, individual cDNA molecules carried attached unique molecular identifiers. A single record per CDR3 protein comes from TCRdb applying MiXCR to the 5' RACE reads. The sample consists of about 60,000 distinct CDR3 sequences, approximately 12% of them appearing once. The sequence came from an adult who was a healthcare worker with PCR-confirmed SARS-CoV-2 infection or an uninfected control (not recorded which). Source material: whole blood.

The CDR3 reads CATSDRVTQETQYF. The CDR3 DNA sequence: TGTGCCACCAGTGATAGGGTGACCCAAGAGACCCAGTACTTC. The V call is TRBV24-1, the J call TRBJ2-5; no definite D call. CDR3 size: 14 residues. Per the germline V gene, CDR1 is KGHDR and CDR2 is SFDVKD. V dropped 3 bases and J dropped 1 base, with 8 bases sitting between them.